These T cell receptor beta chains were read from a single sample in a study of blood T cell repertoires in COVID-19. Assay used: immunoSEQ multiplex PCR; TCRdb lists only in-frame clones, some missing. The sample shows 65,000 to 85,000 clones, over 80% of them seen only once. Sequencing was performed on peripheral blood. The receptors were gathered from a human donor in a cohort sampled during active COVID-19. Both conserved end residues are part of each CDR3. The D gene is left open where the match is weak. Clone size is given for some rows only: seen once, a few or many times, or a class if the clone is expanded.

v_call: TRBV24-1
j_call: TRBJ1-2
clone_size: NA
d_call: NA
cdr3_aa: CATSGTGPYGYTF
cdr3_nt: TGTGCCACCAGTGGAACAGGGCCCTATGGCTACACCTTC

v_call: TRBV5-1
j_call: TRBJ1-1
clone_size: NA
d_call: TRBD1
cdr3_aa: CASSKGQGVGTEAFF
cdr3_nt: TGCGCCAGCAGCAAGGGACAGGGGGTGGGTACTGAAGCTTTCTTT

v_call: TRBV30
j_call: TRBJ2-7
clone_size: NA
d_call: NA
cdr3_aa: CAWSAPVRGIYEQYF
cdr3_nt: TGTGCCTGGAGCGCTCCGGTACGGGGAATCTACGAGCAGTACTTC

v_call: TRBV9
j_call: TRBJ2-7
clone_size: NA
d_call: NA
cdr3_aa: CASSVAEGGSYEQYF
cdr3_nt: TGTGCCAGCAGCGTAGCTGAGGGGGGGTCCTACGAGCAGTACTTC

v_call: TRBV19
j_call: TRBJ1-2
clone_size: NA
d_call: TRBD1
cdr3_aa: CASSTWDRDFGYTF
cdr3_nt: TGTGCCAGTAGTACATGGGACAGGGATTTCGGCTACACCTTC

v_call: TRBV19
j_call: TRBJ1-3
clone_size: once
d_call: NA
cdr3_aa: CASSSSDSSGNTIYF
cdr3_nt: TGTGCCAGTAGTAGCTCGGACAGCTCTGGAAACACCATATATTTT

v_call: TRBV16
j_call: TRBJ1-5
clone_size: medium-sized
d_call: NA
cdr3_aa: CASSYAGTDQPQHF
cdr3_nt: TGTGCCAGCAGCTACGCAGGAACAGATCAGCCCCAGCATTTT

v_call: TRBV27
j_call: TRBJ2-3
clone_size: NA
d_call: NA
cdr3_aa: CASSFGGTDTQYF
cdr3_nt: TGTGCCAGCAGTTTTGGAGGGACAGATACGCAGTATTTT

v_call: TRBV5-6
j_call: TRBJ1-3
clone_size: NA
d_call: NA
cdr3_aa: CASSKPGGSGNTIYF
cdr3_nt: TGTGCCAGCAGCAAGCCGGGAGGTTCTGGAAACACCATATATTTT

v_call: TRBV10-3
j_call: TRBJ2-3
clone_size: NA
d_call: TRBD2
cdr3_aa: CAGRLAATDTQYF
cdr3_nt: TGTGCCGGACGACTAGCGGCCACAGATACGCAGTATTTT

v_call: TRBV28
j_call: TRBJ1-6
clone_size: NA
d_call: TRBD1
cdr3_aa: CASRGGQGYNSPLHF
cdr3_nt: TGTGCCAGCAGAGGGGGACAGGGCTATAATTCACCCCTCCACTTT

v_call: TRBV30
j_call: TRBJ1-1
clone_size: NA
d_call: NA
cdr3_aa: CAWSPLQGLGTEAFF
cdr3_nt: TGTGCCTGGAGCCCCTTACAGGGTTTAGGGACTGAAGCTTTCTTT

v_call: TRBV5-1
j_call: TRBJ2-3
clone_size: NA
d_call: TRBD2
cdr3_aa: CASSLEERGPADTQYF
cdr3_nt: TGCGCCAGCAGCTTGGAGGAGCGGGGGCCCGCAGATACGCAGTATTTT

v_call: TRBV5-1
j_call: TRBJ1-1
clone_size: NA
d_call: TRBD1
cdr3_aa: CASSYTGGIAEAFF
cdr3_nt: TGCGCCAGCAGCTACACAGGGGGTATCGCTGAAGCTTTCTTT

v_call: TRBV4-1
j_call: TRBJ1-4
clone_size: NA
d_call: TRBD1
cdr3_aa: CASSQPGQKNEKLFF
cdr3_nt: TGCGCCAGCAGCCAACCGGGACAGAAAAATGAAAAACTGTTTTTT

v_call: TRBV21-1
j_call: TRBJ2-1
clone_size: NA
d_call: NA
cdr3_aa: CASSKVQNSPTSGSTNEQFF
cdr3_nt: TGTGCCAGCAGCAAAGTCCAAAACTCCCCGACTAGCGGGAGCACCAATGAGCAGTTCTTC

v_call: TRBV5-4
j_call: TRBJ1-2
clone_size: NA
d_call: TRBD1
cdr3_aa: CASRYQGAYYGYTF
cdr3_nt: TGTGCCAGCAGGTACCAGGGGGCGTACTATGGCTACACCTTC

v_call: TRBV30
j_call: TRBJ2-7
clone_size: once
d_call: NA
cdr3_aa: CAWSVLSYEQYF
cdr3_nt: TGTGCCTGGAGCGTCCTCAGCTACGAGCAGTACTTC